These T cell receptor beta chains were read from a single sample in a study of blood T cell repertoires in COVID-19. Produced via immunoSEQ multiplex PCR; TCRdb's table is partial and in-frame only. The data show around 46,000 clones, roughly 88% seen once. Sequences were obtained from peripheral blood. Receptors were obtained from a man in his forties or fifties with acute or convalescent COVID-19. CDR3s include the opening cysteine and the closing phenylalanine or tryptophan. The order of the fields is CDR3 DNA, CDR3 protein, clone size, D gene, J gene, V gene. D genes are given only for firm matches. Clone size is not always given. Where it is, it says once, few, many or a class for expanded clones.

CDR3 DNA: TGTGCCAGCAGCTTGACAGGAGCCTACGAGCAGTACTTC
CDR3 protein: CASSLTGAYEQYF
clone size: .
D gene: .
J gene: TRBJ2-7
V gene: TRBV5-4

CDR3 DNA: TGTGCCAGCAGTTTTGACAGTTCGGAGACCCAGTACTTC
CDR3 protein: CASSFDSSETQYF
clone size: .
D gene: .
J gene: TRBJ2-5
V gene: TRBV12-3/TRBV12-4

CDR3 DNA: TGTGCCAGCATAGTTAGAACTGAAGCTTTCTTT
CDR3 protein: CASIVRTEAFF
clone size: .
D gene: .
J gene: TRBJ1-1
V gene: TRBV14

CDR3 DNA: TGTGCCAGCAGCTACCGACAGGGGACGAACACTGAAGCTTTCTTT
CDR3 protein: CASSYRQGTNTEAFF
clone size: .
D gene: TRBD1
J gene: TRBJ1-1
V gene: TRBV6-5

CDR3 DNA: TGTGCCAGCAGTTTATACGGTAGCCAGCCCCAGCATTTT
CDR3 protein: CASSLYGSQPQHF
clone size: once
D gene: .
J gene: TRBJ1-5
V gene: TRBV27

CDR3 DNA: TGTGCCTTTATGAATCGGTTGAACACTGAAGCTTTCTTT
CDR3 protein: CAFMNRLNTEAFF
clone size: .
D gene: .
J gene: TRBJ1-1
V gene: TRBV30

CDR3 DNA: TGTGCCAGCAGCTTGAGAACAGGGAACACTGAAGCTTTCTTT
CDR3 protein: CASSLRTGNTEAFF
clone size: .
D gene: .
J gene: TRBJ1-1
V gene: TRBV7-8

CDR3 DNA: TGCGCCAGCAGCTCCCCCGTGAATGAAAAACTGTTTTTT
CDR3 protein: CASSSPVNEKLFF
clone size: .
D gene: .
J gene: TRBJ1-4
V gene: TRBV4-1

CDR3 DNA: TGCGCCAGCAGCAAAACTAGCGGGAGAGGGGCCAACGTCCTGACTTTC
CDR3 protein: CASSKTSGRGANVLTF
clone size: .
D gene: TRBD2
J gene: TRBJ2-6
V gene: TRBV5-1

CDR3 DNA: TGTGCCAGCCGGAATAGCGGGAACTCCTACGAGCAGTACTTC
CDR3 protein: CASRNSGNSYEQYF
clone size: few
D gene: TRBD2
J gene: TRBJ2-7
V gene: TRBV28

CDR3 DNA: TGTGCCACCAGCAGAGATAATCAGGGGATCAGAGACAATGAGCAGTTCTTC
CDR3 protein: CATSRDNQGIRDNEQFF
clone size: .
D gene: .
J gene: TRBJ2-1
V gene: TRBV15

CDR3 DNA: TGTGCCAGCAGTGATCCGGGATTTCAAGAGACCCAGTACTTC
CDR3 protein: CASSDPGFQETQYF
clone size: .
D gene: .
J gene: TRBJ2-5
V gene: TRBV25-1

CDR3 DNA: TGTGCCAGCAGCCAAGCCAGGGGGCAGGAGACCCAGTACTTC
CDR3 protein: CASSQARGQETQYF
clone size: .
D gene: TRBD1
J gene: TRBJ2-5
V gene: TRBV4-2

CDR3 DNA: TGTGCCAGCAGCCTGAGTATTGGGGACGGGAGTGGTGGCCACACCTTC
CDR3 protein: CASSLSIGDGSGGHTF
clone size: .
D gene: .
J gene: TRBJ1-2
V gene: TRBV28

CDR3 DNA: TGTGCCAGCAGCTTGGGGACTAGTGCCTTCAATGAGCAGTTCTTC
CDR3 protein: CASSLGTSAFNEQFF
clone size: .
D gene: TRBD2
J gene: TRBJ2-1
V gene: TRBV11-2

CDR3 DNA: TGTGCCAGCAGTCGGGAACGTGGCTACACCTTC
CDR3 protein: CASSRERGYTF
clone size: .
D gene: .
J gene: TRBJ1-2
V gene: TRBV6-5

CDR3 DNA: TGTGCCAGCAGCGTCCGGGACTACCCAGGTGGTGAGCAGTTCTTC
CDR3 protein: CASSVRDYPGGEQFF
clone size: once
D gene: TRBD2
J gene: TRBJ2-1
V gene: TRBV4-2

CDR3 DNA: TGTGCCAGCAGCCTTAGTCGTGTCGAAGAGACCCAGTACTTC
CDR3 protein: CASSLSRVEETQYF
clone size: .
D gene: .
J gene: TRBJ2-5
V gene: TRBV5-6

CDR3 DNA: TGTGCCAGCAGTGAGGGACTAGCGGGGGTGATAGGGTTCTTC
CDR3 protein: CASSEGLAGVIGFF
clone size: .
D gene: TRBD2
J gene: TRBJ2-1
V gene: TRBV2

CDR3 DNA: TGTGCCAGCAGCCAAGGGACAGGGGTTGGTGGAAACACCATATATTTT
CDR3 protein: CASSQGTGVGGNTIYF
clone size: .
D gene: TRBD1
J gene: TRBJ1-3
V gene: TRBV3-1/TRBV3-2

CDR3 DNA: TGTGCCAGCAACTGGAGGGATCAGCCCCAGCATTTT
CDR3 protein: CASNWRDQPQHF
clone size: .
D gene: .
J gene: TRBJ1-5
V gene: TRBV2

CDR3 DNA: TGTGCCAGCTCACCAACGACAGGGGGCGCGGGGAACACTGAAGCTTTCTTT
CDR3 protein: CASSPTTGGAGNTEAFF
clone size: .
D gene: TRBD1
J gene: TRBJ1-1
V gene: TRBV18

CDR3 DNA: TGTGCCAGCAATTCCTCCACATCTGGGGCCAACGTCCTGACTTTC
CDR3 protein: CASNSSTSGANVLTF
clone size: .
D gene: .
J gene: TRBJ2-6
V gene: TRBV7-3

CDR3 DNA: TGTGCCAGCAGCACCACAGGGGCAACTAATGAAAAACTGTTTTTT
CDR3 protein: CASSTTGATNEKLFF
clone size: .
D gene: TRBD1
J gene: TRBJ1-4
V gene: TRBV3-1/TRBV3-2

CDR3 DNA: TGTGCCAGCTCCCGGTCGTACAATGAGCAGTTCTTC
CDR3 protein: CASSRSYNEQFF
clone size: once
D gene: .
J gene: TRBJ2-1
V gene: TRBV12-3/TRBV12-4

CDR3 DNA: TGTGCCAGCAGCTTATACTTATACTACGAGCAGTACTTC
CDR3 protein: CASSLYLYYEQYF
clone size: once
D gene: .
J gene: TRBJ2-7
V gene: TRBV7-9

CDR3 DNA: TGTGCCAGCAGCCTCGTCCGGGAGCCTGTGCTCTCCTATAATTCACCCCTCCACTTT
CDR3 protein: CASSLVREPVLSYNSPLHF
clone size: .
D gene: .
J gene: TRBJ1-6
V gene: TRBV21-1

CDR3 DNA: TGCGCCAGCAGCCAAGACAGTGCCTACAATGAGCAGTTCTTC
CDR3 protein: CASSQDSAYNEQFF
clone size: few
D gene: .
J gene: TRBJ2-1
V gene: TRBV4-3

CDR3 DNA: TGTGCCACCAGCAGCGATACGGATGAGCAGTTCTTC
CDR3 protein: CATSSDTDEQFF
clone size: .
D gene: .
J gene: TRBJ2-1
V gene: TRBV15

CDR3 DNA: TGTGCCAGCAGCTTGGGAGGTTTGGATGAAAAACTGTTTTTT
CDR3 protein: CASSLGGLDEKLFF
clone size: .
D gene: .
J gene: TRBJ1-4
V gene: TRBV5-6

CDR3 DNA: TGCAGCGTTACCCTAGCGGGGGGGACAGATACGCAGTATTTT
CDR3 protein: CSVTLAGGTDTQYF
clone size: .
D gene: TRBD2
J gene: TRBJ2-3
V gene: TRBV29-1

CDR3 DNA: TGTGCCAGTAGTATGATGCACGATGGGAGACAACAGAACACTGAAGCTTTCTTT
CDR3 protein: CASSMMHDGRQQNTEAFF
clone size: .
D gene: .
J gene: TRBJ1-1
V gene: TRBV19

CDR3 DNA: TGTGCCAGCAGCTTAAGGGGGAACACTGAAGCTTTCTTT
CDR3 protein: CASSLRGNTEAFF
clone size: .
D gene: .
J gene: TRBJ1-1
V gene: TRBV7-2

CDR3 DNA: TGTGCCAGCAGCATCGGGACAGTAGCAAGGGAGCTGTTTTTT
CDR3 protein: CASSIGTVARELFF
clone size: .
D gene: TRBD1
J gene: TRBJ2-2
V gene: TRBV9

CDR3 DNA: TGTGCCTGGAGGCCGGAGGGGAACGAAAAACTGTTTTTT
CDR3 protein: CAWRPEGNEKLFF
clone size: .
D gene: .
J gene: TRBJ1-4
V gene: TRBV30

CDR3 DNA: TGTGCCAGTACCATAGGAACAGAGAACACTGAAGCTTTCTTT
CDR3 protein: CASTIGTENTEAFF
clone size: .
D gene: .
J gene: TRBJ1-1
V gene: TRBV19

CDR3 DNA: TGTGCCAGCAGTGCCACGAGTCAGCCCCAGCATTTT
CDR3 protein: CASSATSQPQHF
clone size: medium-sized
D gene: .
J gene: TRBJ1-5
V gene: TRBV2

CDR3 DNA: TGTGCCAGCAGCCAAGATTCGGGGGTTCCGCGGGGCTACACCTTC
CDR3 protein: CASSQDSGVPRGYTF
clone size: once
D gene: .
J gene: TRBJ1-2
V gene: TRBV3-1/TRBV3-2

CDR3 DNA: TGTGCCAGCAGAGTCCCCCGGGGAGCCCTCCACTTT
CDR3 protein: CASRVPRGALHF
clone size: .
D gene: .
J gene: TRBJ1-6
V gene: TRBV6-5

CDR3 DNA: TGTGCCAGCAGTTCCCAAGGGACCTCGAGGGGGGAGACCCAGTACTTC
CDR3 protein: CASSSQGTSRGETQYF
clone size: .
D gene: .
J gene: TRBJ2-5
V gene: TRBV27

CDR3 DNA: TGTGCCAGCAGTTATCTTGGGACAACCCCTAATGAAAAACTGTTTTTT
CDR3 protein: CASSYLGTTPNEKLFF
clone size: .
D gene: .
J gene: TRBJ1-4
V gene: TRBV6-2/TRBV6-3

CDR3 DNA: TGTGCCAGCGCCAGGTGGAGAAACACCATATATTTT
CDR3 protein: CASARWRNTIYF
clone size: .
D gene: .
J gene: TRBJ1-3
V gene: TRBV6-8

CDR3 DNA: TGTGCCAGCAGCTTCGTCGGGACTAGCACAGATACGCAGTATTTT
CDR3 protein: CASSFVGTSTDTQYF
clone size: .
D gene: .
J gene: TRBJ2-3
V gene: TRBV7-9

CDR3 DNA: TGTGCCAGTAGTAAGGGGAGAAGCGGGGGGATTCAAGAGACCCAGTACTTC
CDR3 protein: CASSKGRSGGIQETQYF
clone size: .
D gene: TRBD2
J gene: TRBJ2-5
V gene: TRBV19

CDR3 DNA: TGTGCCATCAGTGATGGCAGGGGGCTCGATTTGGCTGGAAACACCATATATTTT
CDR3 protein: CAISDGRGLDLAGNTIYF
clone size: few
D gene: TRBD1
J gene: TRBJ1-3
V gene: TRBV10-3

CDR3 DNA: TGTGCCAGCAGTTTGATGAGCTCCTACGAGCAGTACTTC
CDR3 protein: CASSLMSSYEQYF
clone size: .
D gene: .
J gene: TRBJ2-7
V gene: TRBV12-3/TRBV12-4

CDR3 DNA: TGTGCCAGCAGTGAAGGCGCAATTCAAAACATTCAGTACTTC
CDR3 protein: CASSEGAIQNIQYF
clone size: .
D gene: .
J gene: TRBJ2-4
V gene: TRBV6-1